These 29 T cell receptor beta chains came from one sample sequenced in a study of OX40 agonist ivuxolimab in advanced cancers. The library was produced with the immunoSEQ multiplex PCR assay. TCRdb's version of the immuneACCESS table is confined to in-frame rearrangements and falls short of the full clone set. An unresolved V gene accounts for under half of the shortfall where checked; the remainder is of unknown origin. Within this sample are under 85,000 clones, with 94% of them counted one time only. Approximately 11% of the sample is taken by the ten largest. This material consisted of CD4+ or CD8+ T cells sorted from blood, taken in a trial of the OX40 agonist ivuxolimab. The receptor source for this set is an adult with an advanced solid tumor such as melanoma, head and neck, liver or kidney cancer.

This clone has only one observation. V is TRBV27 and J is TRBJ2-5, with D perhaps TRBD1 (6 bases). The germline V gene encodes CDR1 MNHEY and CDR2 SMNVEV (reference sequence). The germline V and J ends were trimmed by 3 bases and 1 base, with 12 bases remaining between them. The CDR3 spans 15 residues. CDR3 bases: TGTGCCAGCAGTTTTGGGAACAGGGCCCAAGAGACCCAGTACTTC. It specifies CASSFGNRAQETQYF.

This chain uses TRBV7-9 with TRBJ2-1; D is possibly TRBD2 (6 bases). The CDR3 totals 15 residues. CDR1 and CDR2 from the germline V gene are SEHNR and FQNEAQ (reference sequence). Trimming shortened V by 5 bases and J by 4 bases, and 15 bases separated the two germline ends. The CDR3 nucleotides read TGTGCCAGCAGCCCCCCTCGCGGGGTTTACAATGAGCAGTTCTTC. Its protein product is CASSPPRGVYNEQFF.

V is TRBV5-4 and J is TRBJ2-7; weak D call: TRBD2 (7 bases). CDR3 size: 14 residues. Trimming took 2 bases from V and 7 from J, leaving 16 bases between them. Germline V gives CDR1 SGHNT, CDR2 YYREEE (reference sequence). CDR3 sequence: CASSLGGRAGEQYF. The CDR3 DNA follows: TGTGCCAGCAGCTTAGGGGGGAGGGCAGGGGAGCAGTACTTC.

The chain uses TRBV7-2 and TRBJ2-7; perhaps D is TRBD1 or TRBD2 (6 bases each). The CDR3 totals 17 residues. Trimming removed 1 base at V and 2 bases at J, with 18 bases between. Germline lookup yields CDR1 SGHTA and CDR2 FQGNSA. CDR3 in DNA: TGTGCCAGCAGCTTAGGGGCGGGATGGGGGCCCACCTACGAGCAGTACTTC. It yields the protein CASSLGAGWGPTYEQYF.

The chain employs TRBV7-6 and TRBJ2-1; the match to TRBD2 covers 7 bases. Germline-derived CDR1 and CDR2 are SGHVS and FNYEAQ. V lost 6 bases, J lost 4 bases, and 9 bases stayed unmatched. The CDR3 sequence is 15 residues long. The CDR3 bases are TGTGCCAGCAGGCTCGAAAGCGGGATGTACAATGAGCAGTTCTTC. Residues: CASRLESGMYNEQFF.

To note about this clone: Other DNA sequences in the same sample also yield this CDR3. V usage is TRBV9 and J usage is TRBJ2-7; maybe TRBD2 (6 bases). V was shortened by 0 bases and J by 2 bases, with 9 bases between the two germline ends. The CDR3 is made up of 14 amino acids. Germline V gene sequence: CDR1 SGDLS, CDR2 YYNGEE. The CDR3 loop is CASSVGGGTYEQYF. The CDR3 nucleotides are TGTGCCAGCAGCGTAGGGGGAGGCACCTACGAGCAGTACTTC. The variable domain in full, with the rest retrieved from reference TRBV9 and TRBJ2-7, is DSGVTQTPKHLITATGQRVTLRCSPRSGDLSVYWYQQSLDQGLQFLIQYYNGEERAKGNILERFSAQQFPDLHSELNLSSLELGDSALYFCASSVGGGTYEQYFGPGTRLTVT.

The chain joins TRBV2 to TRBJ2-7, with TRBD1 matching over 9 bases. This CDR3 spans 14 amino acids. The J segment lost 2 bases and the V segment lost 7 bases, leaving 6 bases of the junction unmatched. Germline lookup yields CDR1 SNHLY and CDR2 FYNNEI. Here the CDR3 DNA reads TGTGCCAGCACCTCGGGACAGGGAACCTACGAGCAGTACTTC. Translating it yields CASTSGQGTYEQYF.

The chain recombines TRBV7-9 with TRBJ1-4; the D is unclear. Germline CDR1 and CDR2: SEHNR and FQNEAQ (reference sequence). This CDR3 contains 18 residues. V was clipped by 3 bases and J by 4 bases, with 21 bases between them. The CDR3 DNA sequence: TGTGCCAGCAGCTTTTCCCCAGACTACTTTGGTCTTAATGAAAAACTGTTTTTT. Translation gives CASSFSPDYFGLNEKLFF.

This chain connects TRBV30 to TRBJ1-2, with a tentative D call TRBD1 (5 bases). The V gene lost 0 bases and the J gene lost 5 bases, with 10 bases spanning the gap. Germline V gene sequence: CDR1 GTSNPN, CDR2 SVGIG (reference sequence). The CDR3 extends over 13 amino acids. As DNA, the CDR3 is TGTGCCTGGAGTGTACAGGAGGGGTATGGCTACACCTTC. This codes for CAWSVQEGYGYTF.

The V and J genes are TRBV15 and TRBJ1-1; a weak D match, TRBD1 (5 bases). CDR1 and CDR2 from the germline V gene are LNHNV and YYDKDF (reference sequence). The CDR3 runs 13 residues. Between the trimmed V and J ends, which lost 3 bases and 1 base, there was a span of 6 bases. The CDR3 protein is CATSSGGNTEAFF. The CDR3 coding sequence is TGTGCCACCAGCAGCGGGGGGAACACTGAAGCTTTCTTT.

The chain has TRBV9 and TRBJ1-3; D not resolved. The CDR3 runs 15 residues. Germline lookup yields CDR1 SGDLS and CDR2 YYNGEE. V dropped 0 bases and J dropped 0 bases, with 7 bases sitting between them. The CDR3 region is CASSVEGSSGNTIYF. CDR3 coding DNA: TGTGCCAGCAGCGTAGAGGGCAGCTCTGGAAACACCATATATTTT.

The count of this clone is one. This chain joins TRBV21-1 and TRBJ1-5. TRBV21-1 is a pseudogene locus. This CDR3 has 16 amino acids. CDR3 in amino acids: CASSKYREGDNQPQHF. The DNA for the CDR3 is TGTGCCAGCAGCAAATATCGGGAAGGGGACAATCAGCCCCAGCATTTT.

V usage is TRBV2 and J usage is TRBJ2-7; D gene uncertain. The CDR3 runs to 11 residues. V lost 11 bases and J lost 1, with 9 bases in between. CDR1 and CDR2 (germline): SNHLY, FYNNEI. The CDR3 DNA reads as TGTGCCGGACGGCGTTCCTACGAGCAGTACTTC. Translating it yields CAGRRSYEQYF.

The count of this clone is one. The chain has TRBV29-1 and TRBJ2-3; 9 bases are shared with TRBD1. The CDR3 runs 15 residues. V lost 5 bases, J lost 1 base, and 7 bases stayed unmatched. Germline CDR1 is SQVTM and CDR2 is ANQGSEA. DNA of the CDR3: TGCAGCGTTACCGGGACAGGGATCGGCACAGATACGCAGTATTTT. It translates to CSVTGTGIGTDTQYF.

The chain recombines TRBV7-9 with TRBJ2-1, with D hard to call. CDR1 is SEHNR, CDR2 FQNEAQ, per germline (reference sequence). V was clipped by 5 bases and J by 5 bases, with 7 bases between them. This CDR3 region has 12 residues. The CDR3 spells CASSPPDNEQFF. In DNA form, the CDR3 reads TGTGCCAGCAGCCCGCCGGACAATGAGCAGTTCTTC.

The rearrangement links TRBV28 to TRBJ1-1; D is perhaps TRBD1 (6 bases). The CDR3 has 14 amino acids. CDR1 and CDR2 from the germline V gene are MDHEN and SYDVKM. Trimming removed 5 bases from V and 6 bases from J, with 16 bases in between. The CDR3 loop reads CASSPIGGLAEAFF. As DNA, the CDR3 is TGTGCCAGCAGTCCCATCGGGGGGCTCGCTGAAGCTTTCTTT. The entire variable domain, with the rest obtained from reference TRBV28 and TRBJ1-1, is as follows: DVKVTQSSRYLVKRTGEKVFLECVQDMDHENMFWYRQDPGLGLRLIYFSYDVKMKEKGDIPEGYSVSREKKERFSLILESASTNQTSMYLCASSPIGGLAEAFFGQGTRLTVV.

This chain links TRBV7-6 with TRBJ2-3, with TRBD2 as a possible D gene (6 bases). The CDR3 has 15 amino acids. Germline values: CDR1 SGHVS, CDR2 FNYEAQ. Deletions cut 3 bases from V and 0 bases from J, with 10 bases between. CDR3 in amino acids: CASSFAGTSTDTQYF. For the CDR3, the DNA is TGTGCCAGCAGCTTTGCCGGGACTAGCACAGATACGCAGTATTTT.

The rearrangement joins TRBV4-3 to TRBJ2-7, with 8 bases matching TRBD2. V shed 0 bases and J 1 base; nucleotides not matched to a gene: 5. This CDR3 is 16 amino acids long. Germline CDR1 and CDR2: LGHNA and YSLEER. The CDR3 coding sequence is TGCGCCAGCAGCCAAGAGGCGGCGGGAGGTTCCTACGAGCAGTACTTC. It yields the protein CASSQEAAGGSYEQYF.

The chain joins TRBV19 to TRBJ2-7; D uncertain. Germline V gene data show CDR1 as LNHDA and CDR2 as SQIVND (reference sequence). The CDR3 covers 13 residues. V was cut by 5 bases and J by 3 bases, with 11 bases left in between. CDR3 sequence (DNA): TGTGCCAGTAGTTACGCGCCAATCTACGAGCAGTACTTC. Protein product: CASSYAPIYEQYF.

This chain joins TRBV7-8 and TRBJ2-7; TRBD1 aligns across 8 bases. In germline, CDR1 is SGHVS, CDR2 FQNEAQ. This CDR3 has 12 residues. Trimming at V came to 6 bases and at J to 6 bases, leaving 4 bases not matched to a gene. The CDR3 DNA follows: TGTGCCAGCAGTTCCAGGGGGCTCGAGCAGTACTTC. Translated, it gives CASSSRGLEQYF. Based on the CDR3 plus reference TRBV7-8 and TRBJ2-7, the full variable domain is GAGVSQSPRYKVAKRGQDVALRCDPISGHVSLFWYQQALGQGPEFLTYFQNEAQLDKSGLPSDRFFAERPEGSVSTLKIQRTQQEDSAVYLCASSSRGLEQYFGPGTRLTVT.

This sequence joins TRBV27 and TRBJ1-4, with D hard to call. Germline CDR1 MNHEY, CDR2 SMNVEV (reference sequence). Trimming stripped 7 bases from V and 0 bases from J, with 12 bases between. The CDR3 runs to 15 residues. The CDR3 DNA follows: TGTGCCAGCACCCTAGGTCTTGCAACTAATGAAAAACTGTTTTTT. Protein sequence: CASTLGLATNEKLFF.

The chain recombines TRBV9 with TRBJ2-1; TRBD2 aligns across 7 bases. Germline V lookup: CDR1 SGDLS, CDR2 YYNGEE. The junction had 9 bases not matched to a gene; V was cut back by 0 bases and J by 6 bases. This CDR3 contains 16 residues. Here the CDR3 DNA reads TGTGCCAGCAGCGTAGACCTGGGCGGGGGTTTCAATGAGCAGTTCTTC. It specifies CASSVDLGGGFNEQFF.

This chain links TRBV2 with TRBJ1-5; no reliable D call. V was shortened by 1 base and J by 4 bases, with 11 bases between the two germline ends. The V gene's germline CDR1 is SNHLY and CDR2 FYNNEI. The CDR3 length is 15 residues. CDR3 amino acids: CASSEGVIQNQPQHF. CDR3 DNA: TGTGCCAGCAGTGAAGGAGTGATACAGAATCAGCCCCAGCATTTT.

Written as DNA, the CDR3 is TGTGCCAGCAGTCCCATCGGGAGCCCCGGGCAGTTCTTC. This gives the protein CASSPIGSPGQFF. The V gene is TRBV27, the J gene TRBJ2-1, with a weak D call TRBD2 (6 bases). The CDR3 runs to 13 residues. Germline CDR1 and CDR2: MNHEY and SMNVEV (reference sequence). With 5 bases removed from V and 12 bases from J, the gap between germline ends came to 17 bases.

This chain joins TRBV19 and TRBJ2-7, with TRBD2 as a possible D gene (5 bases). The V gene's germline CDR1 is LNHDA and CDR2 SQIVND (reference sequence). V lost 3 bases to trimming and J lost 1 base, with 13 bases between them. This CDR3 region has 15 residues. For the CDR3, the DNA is TGTGCCAGTAGTATGGAGAGCGGACCGTCCTACGAGCAGTACTTC. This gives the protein CASSMESGPSYEQYF.

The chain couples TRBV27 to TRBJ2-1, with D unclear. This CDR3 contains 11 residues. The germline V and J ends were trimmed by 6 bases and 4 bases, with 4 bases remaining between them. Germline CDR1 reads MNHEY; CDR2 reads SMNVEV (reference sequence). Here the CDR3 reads CASRDYNEQFF. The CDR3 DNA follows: TGTGCCAGCAGGGATTACAATGAGCAGTTCTTC.

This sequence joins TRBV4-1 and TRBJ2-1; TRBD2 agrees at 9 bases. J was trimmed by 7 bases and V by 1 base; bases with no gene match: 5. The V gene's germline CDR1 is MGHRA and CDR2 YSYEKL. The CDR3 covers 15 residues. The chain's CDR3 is CASSQGGRAANEQFF. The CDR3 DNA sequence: TGCGCCAGCAGCCAAGGCGGGAGGGCCGCGAATGAGCAGTTCTTC.

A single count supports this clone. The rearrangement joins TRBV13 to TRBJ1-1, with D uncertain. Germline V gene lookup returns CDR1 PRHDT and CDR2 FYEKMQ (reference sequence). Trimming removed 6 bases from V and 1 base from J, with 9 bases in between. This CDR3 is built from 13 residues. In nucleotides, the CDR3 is TGTGCCAGCAGTCTTTCGAGGAACACTGAAGCTTTCTTT. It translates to CASSLSRNTEAFF.

The CDR3 DNA sequence: TGCCAGGCAGGGGAGTCTCAAGGCTACACCTTC. Protein sequence: CQAGESQGYTF. V and J are TRBV29-1 and TRBJ1-2; tentatively, D is TRBD1 (6 bases). CDR3 size: 11 residues. Germline V gene data show CDR1 as SQVTM and CDR2 as ANQGSEA.